Given below is one T cell receptor (beta chain) in context. Antigen unknown. The record originates from a study of shared clonotypes between healthy human individuals. Using ten immunoSEQ deep assay plates, investigators sequenced unsorted PBMC DNA. Generated by immunoSEQ multiplex PCR, the TCRdb table keeps only in-frame clones and is missing some. Of 450,000 to 650,000 clones listed, roughly four fifths were seen once; the top ten hold 9.5% to 15%. From germline, CDR1 is LGHNA and CDR2 YNFKEQ. This CDR3 comprises 16 residues. J lost 2 bases, V lost 0 bases, and 7 bases had no gene match. Regarding the study as a whole: The expectation was that sequencing depth would affect clonotype sharing among donors.

What was sequenced was PBMCs. This sequence originates from a woman in her thirties or forties in good health. Some clones in this sample may be carry-over from other donors' samples. The J gene is TRBJ2-7, the V gene TRBV4-2; 7 bases map to TRBD1. This CDR3 reads CASSQDRSDRPYEQYF. CDR3 in DNA: TGTGCCAGCAGCCAAGATAGATCGGACAGGCCCTACGAGCAGTACTTC.